The T cell receptor (beta chain) described here comes from a study of human T cells and chemical hapten exposure. At the level of the study: Slight differences in pooled library volume were the main source of varying TCR yields across samples. Findings and caveats of the study: TCRs exceeding 1 in 1000 frequency stayed unchanged with DPC sensitization.

In this sample, this clonotype turned up a few times. Antigen: not known. Individual cDNA molecules (in the library) carried attached unique molecular identifiers. Per the study methods: The number of TCRs in each sample had a median of roughly 100,000 and spanned about 23,224 to 690,600. Each CDR3 protein is one row after TCRdb ran MiXCR on the RACE reads. TCRdb's processing, not the authors', yielded these V and J calls. This sample has around 130,000 distinct CDR3 sequences; around 8.3% occur once, and the top ten carry 1.5% to 2%. Time point noted: healthy volunteer bleed at 2 weeks. Total RNA was extracted from unfractionated whole blood. Sequenced: whole blood. This TCR was sampled from a male donor in good health. Some clones in this sample may be carry-over from other donors' samples.

Written as DNA, the CDR3 is TGTGCCAGCAGCCAAGAGGCTAGCGGGGGGGCCTACGAGCAGTACTTC. Its protein product is CASSQEASGGAYEQYF. This chain connects TRBV4-2 to TRBJ2-7, with 12 bases aligning to TRBD2. CDR1 is LGHNA and CDR2 is YNFKEQ in the germline V gene. This CDR3 region has 16 residues. V lost 0 bases and J lost 2; bases outside the gene matches: 2.